Sequencing of this T cell receptor (beta chain) was carried out in a study of beta chain features in type 1 diabetes. Study-level background: The patients were much like the healthy donors in age, gender and cell yields. General observations from the study: When VDJ junctions were examined, type 1 diabetes patients showed fewer insertions and more deletions. For cells with high TCR expression, cDNA sequencing could yield over-representation.

This clone was seen a few times. The antigen remains unidentified. This sample also contains other DNA sequences that code for the same CDR3. What was sequenced were expressed TCRB transcripts, since all of the isolated RNA had been reverse transcribed. An average of about 3.4 million reads was obtained for naive, central memory and regulatory T cell samples. The table came from immunoSEQ multiplex PCR; TCRdb's copy has only in-frame clones and leaves some out. This sample yields about 620,000 clones, of which 15% to 19% are seen a single time; about 0.097% belongs to the top ten. This CDR3 has 13 amino acids. Germline-derived CDR1 and CDR2 are GTSNPN and SVGIG (reference sequence). V lost 0 bases and J 3 bases, leaving 6 bases between the germline ends.

The sequencing input was naive CD4+ T cells from blood. The origin of this receptor is a young man in good health. The rearrangement links TRBV30 to TRBJ1-5, with D uncertain. CDR3 in amino acids: CAWSVRVNQPQHF. The CDR3 DNA reads TGTGCCTGGAGTGTTCGGGTCAATCAGCCCCAGCATTTT.